This TCR beta chain emerged from a study of shared clonotypes between healthy human individuals. TCRdb's table, derived via immunoSEQ multiplex PCR, lists solely in-frame clones and lacks some. The sample lists nearly 2 million clones; roughly 95% were seen once. Germline lookup yields CDR1 WSHSY and CDR2 SAAADI. The CDR3 sequence is 15 residues long. J lost 1 base, V lost 3 bases, and 4 bases had no gene match. Selected positively for CCR7 and CD45RO-negative, naive CD8 cells excluded terminally differentiated effector memory CD45RA+ cells. This clonotype originated in a man aged 18 to 29 in good health. Input material: naive CD8+ T cells sorted from blood. The J gene is TRBJ2-3, the V gene TRBV10-2; TRBD1 agrees at 7 bases. CDR3 sequence reads: CASSDGTDGTDTQYF. The CDR3 DNA is TGCGCCAGCAGTGATGGGACAGACGGCACAGATACGCAGTATTTT.